This is a list of T cell receptor beta chains from one sample in a study of identifying expanded T cells in peripheral blood. Only in-frame clones appear in the TCRdb table, and some are missing; sequencing was by immunoSEQ multiplex PCR. The sample shows approximately 120,000 clones, approximately 88% of them seen only once. Sequences were obtained from blood. These receptors came from a person between 18 and 70 years old in good health. Each CDR3 is given with its conserved first and last residue. The D gene is left open where the match is weak. Clone size is not always given. Where it is, it says once, few, many or a class for expanded clones.

j_call v_call d_call clone_size cdr3_aa cdr3_nt
TRBJ2-5 TRBV19 TRBD1 NA CASRNRGLRETQYF TGTGCCAGTAGGAACAGGGGGCTTCGGGAGACCCAGTACTTC
TRBJ1-6 TRBV2 NA few CASSEPGNSPLHF TGTGCCAGCAGTGAACCAGGGAATTCACCCCTCCACTTT
TRBJ2-3 TRBV9 NA NA CASSDVGADTQYF TGTGCCAGCAGCGACGTCGGGGCAGATACGCAGTATTTT
TRBJ2-7 TRBV27 TRBD2 NA CASSSALAGAYEQYF TGTGCCAGCAGTTCCGCTCTAGCGGGGGCCTACGAGCAGTACTTC
TRBJ1-2 TRBV2 TRBD1 NA CASSDLDRANYGYTF TGTGCCAGCAGTGATTTGGACAGGGCAAACTATGGCTACACCTTC
TRBJ2-2 TRBV2 TRBD1 NA CASTRAGTVNTGELFF TGTGCCAGCACGAGGGCTGGGACAGTAAACACCGGGGAGCTGTTTTTT
TRBJ1-4 TRBV7-9 TRBD1 NA CASSLTGTANEKLFF TGTGCCAGCAGCTTAACCGGGACAGCGAATGAAAAACTGTTTTTT
TRBJ2-2 TRBV14 NA NA CASSPQANTGELFF TGTGCCAGCAGCCCACAGGCGAACACCGGGGAGCTGTTTTTT
TRBJ1-6 TRBV11-2 NA once CASSRIPNNSPLHF TGTGCCAGCAGCCGTATCCCGAATAATTCACCCCTCCACTTT
TRBJ2-7 TRBV7-9 TRBD2 NA CASSPRSGGTIYEQYF TGTGCCAGCAGCCCAAGGAGCGGGGGGACAATCTACGAGCAGTACTTC
TRBJ2-5 TRBV4-3 NA NA CASSPTTGKQETQYF TGCGCCAGCAGCCCTACCACAGGGAAACAAGAGACCCAGTACTTC
TRBJ1-3 TRBV6-5 NA NA CASSYSSPGNTIYF TGTGCCAGCAGTTACTCTAGCCCTGGAAACACCATATATTTT
TRBJ2-2 TRBV11-2 NA few CASSLTLRAFTGELFF TGTGCCAGCAGCCTTACGTTGAGGGCGTTCACCGGGGAGCTGTTTTTT
TRBJ1-2 TRBV10-2 NA NA CASSDNREFGYTF TGCGCCAGCAGTGACAACAGGGAATTTGGCTACACCTTC
TRBJ2-1 TRBV5-1 TRBD1 once CASSLDRGYNEQFF TGCGCCAGCAGTTTGGACAGGGGTTACAATGAGCAGTTCTTC
TRBJ1-2 TRBV6-6 NA NA CASSSLGGNFNGYTF TGTGCCAGCAGTTCCCTGGGGGGGAATTTTAATGGCTACACCTTC
TRBJ2-6 TRBV4-3 NA NA CASSQGPGNSGANVLTF TGCGCCAGCAGCCAGGGGCCAGGAAACTCTGGGGCCAACGTCCTGACTTTC
TRBJ2-2 TRBV30 TRBD1 once CAWSGTGAGELFF TGTGCCTGGAGCGGGACAGGGGCCGGGGAGCTGTTTTTT
TRBJ2-1 TRBV6-5 TRBD1 NA CASSYSTGNEQFF TGTGCCAGCAGTTACTCGACAGGGAATGAGCAGTTCTTC
TRBJ1-1 TRBV6-1 TRBD1 NA CASRPGTGGRTEAFF TGTGCCAGCAGGCCCGGGACAGGGGGCAGGACTGAAGCTTTCTTT
TRBJ2-5 TRBV2 TRBD2 NA CASNGVGGGQETQYF TGTGCCAGCAACGGGGTCGGCGGGGGTCAAGAGACCCAGTACTTC
TRBJ1-5 TRBV5-1 NA NA CASFSPGVRCNQPQHF TGCGCCAGCTTTAGCCCCGGAGTCAGGTGCAATCAGCCCCAGCATTTT